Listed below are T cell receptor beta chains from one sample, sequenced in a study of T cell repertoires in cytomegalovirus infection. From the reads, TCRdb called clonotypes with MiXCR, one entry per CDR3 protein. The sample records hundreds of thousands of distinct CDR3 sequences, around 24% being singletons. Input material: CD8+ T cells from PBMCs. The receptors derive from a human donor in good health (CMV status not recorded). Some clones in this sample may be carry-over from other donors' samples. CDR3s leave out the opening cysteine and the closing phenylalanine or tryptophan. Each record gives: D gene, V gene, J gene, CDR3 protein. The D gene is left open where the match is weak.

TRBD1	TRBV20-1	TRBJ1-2	SARDGTGLGQFGYT
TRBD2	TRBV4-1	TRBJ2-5	ASSQGISGDGETQY
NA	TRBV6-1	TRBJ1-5	ASSFDPSNQPQH
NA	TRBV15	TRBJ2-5	ATSRLSYLTQETQY
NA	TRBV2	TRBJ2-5	ASTEWGGRETQY
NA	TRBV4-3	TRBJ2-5	ASSQGIQETQY
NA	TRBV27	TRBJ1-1	ASSPRSGVTEAF
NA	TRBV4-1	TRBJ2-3	ASSQTLTDTQY
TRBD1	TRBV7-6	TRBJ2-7	ASSPDRGEQY
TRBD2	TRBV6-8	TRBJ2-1	ASSYSKAGGRRPYNEQF
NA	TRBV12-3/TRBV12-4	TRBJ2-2	ASSTQGDSNTGELF
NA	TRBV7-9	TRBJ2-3	ARSSIRRGWPLDTQY
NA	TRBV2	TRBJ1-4	ASSEVTPGDEKLF
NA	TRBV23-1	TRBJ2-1	ASSLQPGF
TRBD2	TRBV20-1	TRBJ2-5	SVYGLAGEDRWETQY
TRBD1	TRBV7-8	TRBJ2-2	ASSSGQGSGELF
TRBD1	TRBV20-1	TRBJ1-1	SARGQGRNTEAF